The next 28 T cell receptor beta chains were all read from a single sample in a study of OX40 agonist ivuxolimab in advanced cancers. Clones were sequenced by immunoSEQ multiplex PCR, and TCRdb holds only the in-frame ones, with some missing. This sample has some 77,000 clones; 88% occur once, and the top ten carry around 3%. The material was CD4+ or CD8+ T cells sorted from blood, obtained in a trial of the OX40 agonist ivuxolimab. The receptors come from an adult with an advanced solid tumor such as melanoma, head and neck, liver or kidney cancer.

This chain uses TRBV29-1 with TRBJ2-5; 8 nucleotides agree with TRBD1. V was pared by 6 bases and J by 4 bases, with 7 bases of the junction left unmatched. The CDR3 spans 13 residues. Germline assignment: CDR1 SQVTM and CDR2 ANQGSEA. The CDR3 nucleotides read TGCAGCGTCCCCCAGGGGGCGCGAGAGACCCAGTACTTC. This translates into CSVPQGARETQYF.

This chain joins TRBV7-9 and TRBJ2-3; D unresolved. Germline lookup yields CDR1 SEHNR and CDR2 FQNEAQ (reference sequence). V was cut by 3 bases and J by 9 bases, with 22 bases left in between. The CDR3 runs 16 residues. This CDR3 is CASSLSPAVLIGTQYF. CDR3 coding DNA: TGTGCCAGCAGCTTGAGTCCGGCAGTTTTGATCGGAACGCAGTATTTT.

The CDR3 DNA reads as TGTGCCAGCAGTGAGTGGGACAGCGCTCACTATGGCTACACCTTC. Its translation: CASSEWDSAHYGYTF. The chain has TRBV6-1 and TRBJ1-2, with TRBD1 matching 7 bases. Germline loops: CDR1 MNHNS, CDR2 SASEGT. Trimming removed 3 bases from V and 3 bases from J; junction bases left unmatched: 7. This CDR3 is 15 amino acids long.

CDR3 region: CASRSAKEETQYF. DNA of the CDR3: TGTGCCAGTCGTTCGGCTAAGGAGGAGACCCAGTACTTC. The genes are TRBV6-1 and TRBJ2-5, with unresolved D. Germline CDR1 is MNHNS and CDR2 is SASEGT. This CDR3 contains 13 residues. V was shortened by 9 bases and J by 5 bases, with 16 bases between the two germline ends.

V gene TRBV11-2 combines with J gene TRBJ1-3; D ambiguous. With 4 bases removed from V and 3 bases from J, the gap between germline ends came to 10 bases. This CDR3 is 14 amino acids long. Germline V gene sequence: CDR1 SGHAT, CDR2 FQNNGV. The DNA for the CDR3 is TGTGCCAGCAGCTCGGGGTTAGGTGGAAACACCATATATTTT. Encoded protein: CASSSGLGGNTIYF.

This clone was recorded once. DNA for the CDR3: TGTGCCAGCAGCTTGGCCCCTAGCGAGCAGTTCTTC. Translated, it gives CASSLAPSEQFF. The chain couples TRBV5-4 to TRBJ2-1, with a possible D match to TRBD2 (5 bases). Germline V gives CDR1 SGHNT, CDR2 YYREEE (reference sequence). The CDR3 contains 12 residues. Trimming removed 0 bases from V and 10 bases from J, with 8 bases in between.

CDR3 amino acids: CASTSGQGGPNYGYTF. CDR3 in DNA: TGCGCCAGCACCTCCGGACAGGGGGGCCCTAACTATGGCTACACCTTC. The gene calls are TRBV10-2 and TRBJ1-2; 10 nucleotides align to TRBD1. Germline V CDR1 and CDR2: WSHSY, SAAADI. After removal of 7 bases from V and 0 bases from J, the junction contained 8 bases not matched to a gene. The CDR3 runs to 16 residues.

A few counts support this clone. The rearrangement uses TRBV29-1 and TRBJ1-1; perhaps TRBD1 as D (5 bases). The germline V and J ends were trimmed by 4 bases and 1 base, with 10 bases remaining between them. CDR1 SQVTM and CDR2 ANQGSEA come from the germline V gene. The CDR3 is made up of 13 amino acids. The CDR3 DNA reads TGCAGCGTTGTTTACAGGAGGAACACTGAAGCTTTCTTT. It encodes CSVVYRRNTEAFF.

Regarding this clone: The DNA is omitted, as the CDR3 cannot be located on it reliably, and the CDR3 follows TCRdb's listing. Here the CDR3 reads CASSEFGSGETQYF. This chain connects TRBV10-2 to TRBJ2-5; the table names TRBD2, a call not compared with the DNA. Germline V CDR1 and CDR2: WSHSY, SAAADI. Both ends counted, the CDR3 spans 14 residues.

This chain connects TRBV6-6 to TRBJ1-1; D remains ambiguous. Germline V gene sequence: CDR1 MNHNY, CDR2 SVGAGI (reference sequence). This CDR3 is 16 amino acids long. V was cut by 5 bases and J by 2 bases, with 18 bases left in between. The CDR3 bases are TGTGCCAGCAGTCCCGGCGGGGTAATGGGCAACACTGAAGCTTTCTTT. It translates to CASSPGGVMGNTEAFF.

This rearrangement joins TRBV15 to TRBJ2-5; D is perhaps TRBD1 (7 bases). Germline CDR1 and CDR2: LNHNV and YYDKDF (reference sequence). The CDR3 is made up of 17 amino acids. V was pared by 3 bases and J by 0 bases, with 17 bases between. In DNA form, the CDR3 reads TGTGCCACCAGCAGGGGAGCGGCAGGGGGGCACCAAGAGACCCAGTACTTC. Translated: CATSRGAAGGHQETQYF.

The rearrangement links TRBV14 to TRBJ1-2; D gene ambiguous. Deletions cut 1 base from V and 4 bases from J, with 7 bases between. CDR3 length: 13 amino acids. The germline V gene has CDR1 SGHDN and CDR2 FVKESK. Here the CDR3 DNA reads TGTGCCAGCAGCCAAGCAAAGCTCTATGGCTACACCTTC. Amino acids: CASSQAKLYGYTF.

The V gene is TRBV19, the J gene TRBJ2-2; D remains unclear. The germline V gene encodes CDR1 LNHDA and CDR2 SQIVND (reference sequence). V lost 2 bases, J lost 1 base, and 8 bases lay in between. CDR3 length: 15 residues. Here the CDR3 reads CASSILGQNTGELFF. For the CDR3, the DNA is TGTGCCAGTAGTATACTGGGTCAGAACACCGGGGAGCTGTTTTTT.

This chain uses TRBV1 with TRBJ2-1; the D segment call TRBD1 is taken from the table without a DNA check. TRBV1 is annotated as a pseudogene. The CDR3 consists of 12 residues. Here the CDR3 reads CTRSRPGNEQFF. The CDR3 nucleotides read TGCACCAGAAGTCGGCCAGGCAATGAGCAGTTCTTC.

The chain recombines TRBV5-4 with TRBJ1-6; D unclear. Per the germline V gene, CDR1 is SGHNT and CDR2 is YYREEE (reference sequence). The CDR3 consists of 13 residues. Trimming left V 0 bases short and J 8 bases short, with 6 bases between. The DNA of the CDR3 is TGTGCCAGCAGCTTGGGGAGGGATTCACCCCTCCACTTT. Translating gives CASSLGRDSPLHF.

The chain employs TRBV7-9 and TRBJ2-3; tentative D call: TRBD2 (6 bases). This CDR3 is built from 15 residues. The V gene's germline CDR1 is SEHNR and CDR2 FQNEAQ (reference sequence). V was shortened by 2 bases and J by 2 bases, with 11 bases between the two germline ends. CDR3 in DNA: TGTGCCAGCAGCTTAACCCGGGGGTACACAGATACGCAGTATTTT. Its protein is CASSLTRGYTDTQYF.

The chain links TRBV6-1 to TRBJ2-2; 7 bases agree with TRBD2. Germline values: CDR1 MNHNS, CDR2 SASEGT. The CDR3 has 14 residues. The V segment lost 7 bases and the J segment 2 bases; nucleotides outside the gene matches: 4. CDR3 loop: CASKREGNTGELFF. The CDR3 bases are TGTGCCAGCAAAAGGGAGGGAAACACCGGGGAGCTGTTTTTT.

The V gene is TRBV7-9, the J gene TRBJ2-3, with D perhaps matching TRBD2 (6 bases). This CDR3 comprises 15 residues. Germline assignment: CDR1 SEHNR and CDR2 FQNEAQ (reference sequence). V shed 5 bases and J shed 2 bases, with 14 bases lying between them. The CDR3 DNA reads TGTGCCAGCAGCGGGGACTCCTACTTCACAGATACGCAGTATTTT. Its protein is CASSGDSYFTDTQYF.

Only one count was recorded for this clone. The rearrangement links TRBV11-3 to TRBJ2-5; 13 bases fit TRBD2. The V and J ends lost 1 base and 3 bases, in that order; junction bases with no gene match: 2. Per germline, CDR1 SGHNT and CDR2 YENEEA. The length of the CDR3 is 16 residues. Here the CDR3 reads CASSLAGTSGKETQYF. CDR3 bases: TGTGCCAGCAGCTTAGCCGGGACTAGCGGGAAAGAGACCCAGTACTTC.

This chain uses TRBV5-1 with TRBJ2-5; 12 nucleotides line up with TRBD2. The CDR3 spans 16 residues. Germline loops: CDR1 SGHRS, CDR2 YFSETQ. V was clipped by 4 bases and J by 3 bases; unmatched bases: 7. Here the CDR3 DNA reads TGCGCCAGCAGCACCCGACTAGCGGGAGAAAAAGAGACCCAGTACTTC. It translates to CASSTRLAGEKETQYF.

This clone was seen a few times. V gene TRBV13 combines with J gene TRBJ2-1; no clear D gene. Trimming removed 4 bases from V and 9 bases from J, with 10 bases in between. CDR1 and CDR2 (germline): PRHDT, FYEKMQ (reference sequence). This CDR3 has 12 residues. The CDR3 region has the DNA TGTGCCAGCAGCTCGCTAGAGACTGAGCAGTTCTTC. It yields the protein CASSSLETEQFF. Drawing the rest from reference TRBV13 and TRBJ2-1, the complete variable domain is AAGVIQSPRHLIKEKRETATLKCYPIPRHDTVYWYQQGPGQDPQFLISFYEKMQSDKGSIPDRFSAQQFSDYHSELNMSSLELGDSALYFCASSSLETEQFFGPGTRLTVL.

The chain joins TRBV18 to TRBJ2-7; D is perhaps TRBD1 (6 bases). V lost 3 bases and J 3 bases, leaving 15 bases between the germline ends. Looked up from germline, CDR1 is KGHSH and CDR2 is LQKENI. CDR3 length equals 15 residues. In DNA, the CDR3 is TGTGCCAGCTCACCCCCTGACAGGCGAGACTACGAGCAGTACTTC. Translated: CASSPPDRRDYEQYF.

This clone came up once. The chain carries TRBV16 and TRBJ1-5; 8 bases are shared with TRBD1. The germline CDR1 and CDR2 sequences are KGHSY and FQNENV. V was pared by 2 bases and J by 2 bases, with 5 bases of the junction left unmatched. The CDR3 totals 16 residues. CDR3 amino acids: CASSQMSDRGNQPQHF. As DNA, the CDR3 is TGTGCCAGCAGCCAAATGTCGGACAGGGGCAATCAGCCCCAGCATTTT. Combining the CDR3 with reference TRBV16 and TRBJ1-5 gives the whole variable domain GEEVAQTPKHLVRGEGQKAKLYCAPIKGHSYVFWYQQVLKNEFKFLISFQNENVFDETGMPKERFSAKCLPNSPCSLEIQATKLEDSAVYFCASSQMSDRGNQPQHFGDGTRLSIL.

The chain combines TRBV2 with TRBJ1-1; D might be TRBD1 (5 bases). CDR1 SNHLY and CDR2 FYNNEI come from the germline V gene. The CDR3 is 17 residues long. Deletions cut 0 bases from V and 1 base from J, with 15 bases between. The CDR3 here is CASSEAPVTGTNTEAFF. The CDR3, as DNA: TGTGCCAGCAGTGAAGCCCCTGTTACAGGTACGAACACTGAAGCTTTCTTT.

Sample share makes this clone medium-sized. J is TRBJ1-2 and V is TRBV2, with D tentatively TRBD1 (6 bases). CDR3 size: 13 residues. Germline V gives CDR1 SNHLY, CDR2 FYNNEI. The V gene lost 2 bases and the J gene lost 5 bases, with 9 bases spanning the gap. CDR3 DNA: TGTGCCAGCAGTGAACCAGGGGATTATGGCTACACCTTC. This codes for CASSEPGDYGYTF.

The chain is built from TRBV14 and TRBJ1-1, with D perhaps matching TRBD1 (5 bases). Germline loops: CDR1 SGHDN, CDR2 FVKESK. This CDR3 spans 16 amino acids. V lost 3 bases and J lost 1, with 15 bases in between. The CDR3 nucleotides read TGTGCCAGCAGCCACCCCCTCCCGAGGGGGAACACTGAAGCTTTCTTT. Protein product: CASSHPLPRGNTEAFF.

This chain joins TRBV2 and TRBJ1-5, with D possibly being TRBD1 (6 bases). V lost 6 bases and J 7 bases, leaving 19 bases between the germline ends. The CDR3 spans 15 residues. Looked up from germline, CDR1 is SNHLY and CDR2 is FYNNEI. The DNA of the CDR3 is TGTGCCAGCAGCCTACAGGGCCCGGATTGGCAGCCCCAGCATTTT. This encodes CASSLQGPDWQPQHF.

The V gene is TRBV6-6, the J gene TRBJ1-5; 9 bases agree with TRBD1. V shed 2 bases and J 4 bases; nucleotides not matched to a gene: 3. The CDR3 totals 15 residues. CDR1 is MNHNY, CDR2 SVGAGI, per germline (reference sequence). CDR3 region: CASSYGTGYNQPQHF. The CDR3 DNA is TGTGCCAGCAGTTACGGGACAGGGTATAATCAGCCCCAGCATTTT.